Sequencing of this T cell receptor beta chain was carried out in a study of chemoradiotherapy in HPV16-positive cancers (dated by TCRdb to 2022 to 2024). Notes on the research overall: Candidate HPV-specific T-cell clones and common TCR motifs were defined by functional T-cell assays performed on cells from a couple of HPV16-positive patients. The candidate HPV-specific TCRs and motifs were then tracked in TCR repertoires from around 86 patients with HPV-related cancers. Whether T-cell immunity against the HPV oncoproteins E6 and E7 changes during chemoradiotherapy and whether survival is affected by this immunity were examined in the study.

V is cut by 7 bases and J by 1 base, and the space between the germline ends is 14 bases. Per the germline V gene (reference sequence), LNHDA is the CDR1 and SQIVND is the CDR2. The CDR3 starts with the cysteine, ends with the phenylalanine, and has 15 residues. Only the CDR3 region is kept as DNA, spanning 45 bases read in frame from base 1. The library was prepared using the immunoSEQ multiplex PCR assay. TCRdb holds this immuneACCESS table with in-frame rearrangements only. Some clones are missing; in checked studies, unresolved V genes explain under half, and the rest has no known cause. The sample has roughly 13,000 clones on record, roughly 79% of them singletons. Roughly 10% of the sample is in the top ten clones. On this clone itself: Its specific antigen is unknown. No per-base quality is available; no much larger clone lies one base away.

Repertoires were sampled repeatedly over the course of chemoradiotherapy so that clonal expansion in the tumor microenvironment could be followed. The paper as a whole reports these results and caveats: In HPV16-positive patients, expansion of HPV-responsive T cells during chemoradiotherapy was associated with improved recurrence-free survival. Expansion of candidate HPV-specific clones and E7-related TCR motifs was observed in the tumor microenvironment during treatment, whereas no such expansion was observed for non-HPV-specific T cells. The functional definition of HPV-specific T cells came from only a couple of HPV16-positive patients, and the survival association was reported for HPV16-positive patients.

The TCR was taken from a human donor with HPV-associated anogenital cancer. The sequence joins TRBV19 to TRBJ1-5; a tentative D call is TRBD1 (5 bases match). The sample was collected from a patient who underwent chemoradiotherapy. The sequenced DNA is TGTGCCAGTACAGGGCGAGGTTTCAGCAATCAGCCCCAGCATTTT. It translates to CASTGRGFSNQPQHF.